One and the same sample provided the 26 T cell receptor beta chains below, sequenced in a study of Ad26.COV2.S vaccination and SARS-CoV-2 variants. Treatment specified: some 20 received Ad26.COV2.S at low or high dose, single or two shots; about 5 received placebo; per-sample allocation not given. On day 63 after the first injection, vaccine and placebo recipients gave samples. Assay: immunoSEQ multiplex PCR; the TCRdb copy retains only in-frame clones and omits some. Among about 250,000 clones, around nine tenths were seen once, and the ten largest hold 2.5% to 3.5%. The material sequenced was peripheral blood, taken in a trial of Ad26.COV2.S vaccine versus placebo. These receptors were taken from a person aged 18-60 years who received the Ad26.COV2.S COVID-19 vaccine or a placebo.

Of note for this clone: As the CDR3 is not closed by the conserved phenylalanine or tryptophan, this likely results from a read error. The DNA is omitted, as the CDR3 cannot be located on it reliably, and the CDR3 follows TCRdb's listing. V gene TRBV2 combines with J gene TRBJ1-2; TRBD1 reflects the table's D call only, with no check against the DNA. Germline CDR1 is SNHLY and CDR2 is FYNNEI. The CDR3 extends over 13 residues, inclusive of both ends. The CDR3 loop reads CASSRDRSAAVCL.

This clone was observed once. This rearrangement joins TRBV5-1 to TRBJ2-3; D not certain. V was trimmed by 1 base and J by 0 bases, leaving 3 bases between them. This CDR3 region has 13 residues. Germline CDR1 is SGHRS and CDR2 is YFSETQ. For the CDR3, the DNA is TGCGCCAGCAGCTTGCGGAGCACAGATACGCAGTATTTT. Translation: CASSLRSTDTQYF.

In this sample, this clone turned up once. J is TRBJ2-5 and V is TRBV6-2 or TRBV6-3, with 10 bases fitting TRBD1. This CDR3 is 15 amino acids long. The trim removed 6 bases at V and 5 bases at J, leaving 9 bases unmatched. The germline V gene has CDR1 MNHEY and CDR2 SVGEGT. The CDR3 region has the DNA TGTGCCAGCAGCCAACCGGGACAGGGGTCCGAGACCCAGTACTTC. Translating it yields CASSQPGQGSETQYF.

In the case of this clone: Other DNA sequences of this sample code for an identical CDR3. The V gene is TRBV6-2 or TRBV6-3, the J gene TRBJ2-5, with a weak D call TRBD2 (6 bases). Germline V lookup: CDR1 MNHEY, CDR2 SVGEGT. The CDR3 has 15 residues. V shed 4 bases and J shed 1 base, with 13 bases lying between them. Here the CDR3 reads CASSSPSRGQETQYF. In DNA, the CDR3 is TGTGCCAGCAGTTCCCCCTCGCGGGGCCAAGAGACCCAGTACTTC.

This chain uses TRBV4-3 with TRBJ1-6; D remains unclear. The CDR3 spans 12 residues. Trimming took off 1 base at V and 9 bases at J, with 4 bases between the two ends. Germline V gene sequence: CDR1 LGHNA, CDR2 YSLEER. CDR3 loop: CASSQGVSPLHF. The CDR3 DNA reads TGCGCCAGCAGCCAAGGGGTTTCACCCCTCCACTTT.

V and J are TRBV9 and TRBJ1-3, with a tentative D call TRBD1 (6 bases). Deletions cut 3 bases from V and 2 bases from J, with 18 bases between. This CDR3 contains 17 residues. Germline V gene data show CDR1 as SGDLS and CDR2 as YYNGEE. The chain's CDR3 is CASSDLGIAGAGNTIYF. The DNA for the CDR3 is TGTGCCAGCAGCGACCTGGGAATCGCAGGGGCTGGAAACACCATATATTTT.

This rearrangement joins TRBV18 to TRBJ1-1; D unclear. Per germline, CDR1 KGHSH and CDR2 LQKENI. The CDR3 extends over 14 amino acids. The V end lost 2 bases, the J end lost 0 bases, and 7 bases lay between the germline ends. DNA of the CDR3: TGTGCCAGCTCACCAGGTATAGTGAACACTGAAGCTTTCTTT. This gives the protein CASSPGIVNTEAFF. Supplemented by reference TRBV18 and TRBJ1-1, the full variable domain reads NAGVMQNPRHLVRRRGQEARLRCSPMKGHSHVYWYRQLPEEGLKFMVYLQKENIIDESGMPKERFSAEFPKEGPSILRIQQVVRGDSAAYFCASSPGIVNTEAFFGQGTRLTVV.

The V call is TRBV24-1, the J call TRBJ1-2; weak D call: TRBD1 (6 bases). Germline loops: CDR1 KGHDR, CDR2 SFDVKD. The CDR3 spans 14 residues. The V and J ends lost 3 bases and 4 bases respectively, with 11 bases between them. CDR3 nucleotides: TGTGCCACCAGTGATCCCGGGACACCCTATGGCTACACCTTC. Protein: CATSDPGTPYGYTF.

The V call is TRBV19, the J call TRBJ2-3, with D possibly being TRBD1 or TRBD2 (5 bases each). The CDR3 totals 14 residues. The V end was cut by 7 bases, the J end by 2 bases, with 13 bases between. The germline V gene has CDR1 LNHDA and CDR2 SQIVND (reference sequence). The CDR3 region is CASMSGTLTDTQYF. CDR3 nucleotide sequence: TGTGCCAGTATGTCAGGGACCCTCACAGATACGCAGTATTTT.

There are a few counts of this clone. The chain combines TRBV3-1 (or the pseudogene TRBV3-2) with TRBJ1-1; D call uncertain. The CDR3 is made up of 14 amino acids. Germline CDR1 is LGHDT and CDR2 is YNNKEL (reference sequence). V dropped 1 base and J dropped 2 bases, with 8 bases sitting between them. The CDR3 DNA reads as TGTGCCAGCAGCCAAGGGCTGCCCAACACTGAAGCTTTCTTT. Amino acids: CASSQGLPNTEAFF.

The gene calls are TRBV5-4 and TRBJ2-3; 11 nucleotides agree with TRBD2. Per germline, CDR1 SGHNT and CDR2 YYREEE (reference sequence). J lost 0 bases, V lost 5 bases, and 2 bases had no gene match. The CDR3 consists of 15 residues. In nucleotides, the CDR3 is TGTGCCAGCAGGCGGACTAGCGGGAGCACAGATACGCAGTATTTT. It is translated as CASRRTSGSTDTQYF.

This chain uses TRBV4-3 with TRBJ2-3; no definite D call. V gave up 1 base and J gave up 4 bases, with 6 bases separating them. CDR1 is LGHNA, CDR2 YSLEER, per germline. CDR3 length: 13 residues. The CDR3 nucleotides are TGCGCCAGCAGCCAAGGTCACCCAGATACGCAGTATTTT. Its protein product is CASSQGHPDTQYF.

The rearrangement uses TRBV6-5 and TRBJ2-2; possibly TRBD2 for D (7 bases). This CDR3 is built from 15 residues. Germline values: CDR1 MNHEY, CDR2 SVGAGI. The germline V and J ends were trimmed by 8 bases and 7 bases, with 20 bases remaining between them. CDR3 region: CASPRGGGRGGELFF. CDR3 sequence (DNA): TGTGCCAGCCCCCGAGGCGGGGGCCGGGGCGGGGAGCTGTTTTTT.

This chain connects TRBV3-1 (or the pseudogene TRBV3-2) to TRBJ2-4; D gene uncertain. The CDR3 is 15 residues long. The ends were cut back, 0 bases at V and 8 bases at J, with 14 bases in the middle. Germline CDR1 and CDR2: LGHDT and YNNKEL (reference sequence). The CDR3 sequence: CASSQELSRTDIQYF. The CDR3 DNA sequence: TGTGCCAGCAGCCAAGAACTAAGCCGCACGGACATTCAGTACTTC.

The rearrangement uses TRBV7-3 and TRBJ1-4; TRBD1 is a possible D gene (6 bases). V was shortened by 5 bases and J by 1 base, with 20 bases between the two germline ends. Per the germline V gene, CDR1 is SGHTA and CDR2 is FQGTGA. This CDR3 spans 18 amino acids. CDR3 protein: CASSRSGRRGKTNEKLFF. The CDR3 coding sequence is TGTGCCAGCAGCCGAAGCGGGCGGAGGGGGAAAACTAATGAAAAACTGTTTTTT. Filled out from reference TRBV7-3 and TRBJ1-4, the complete variable domain reads GAGVSQTPSNKVTEKGKYVELRCDPISGHTALYWYRQSLGQGPEFLIYFQGTGAADDSGLPNDRFFAVRPEGSVSTLKIQRTERGDSAVYLCASSRSGRRGKTNEKLFFGSGTQLSVL.

This chain connects TRBV27 to TRBJ2-1, with TRBD1 identical over 10 bases. This CDR3 contains 15 residues. The V gene end was trimmed by 5 bases and the J gene end by 1 base; junction bases not matched to a gene: 2. Germline CDR1 is MNHEY and CDR2 is SMNVEV (reference sequence). In DNA, the CDR3 is TGTGCCAGCAGTGGACAGGGGGGTTCCTACAATGAGCAGTTCTTC. As protein: CASSGQGGSYNEQFF.

The J gene is TRBJ2-5, the V gene TRBV6-5; D might be TRBD1 or TRBD2, each matching 5 bases. Looked up from germline, CDR1 is MNHEY and CDR2 is SVGAGI. Deletions cut 0 bases from V and 2 bases from J, with 7 bases between. This CDR3 is 14 amino acids long. CDR3 DNA sequence: TGTGCCAGCAGTTACTCGGGACGACAAGAGACCCAGTACTTC. This sequence encodes CASSYSGRQETQYF.

CDR3 in DNA: TGTGCCAGCAGCTCCCGGACAGGGGGTGATGAGACCCAGTACTTC. Protein: CASSSRTGGDETQYF. The rearrangement uses TRBV5-4 and TRBJ2-5; 10 bases are shared with TRBD1. Per the germline V gene, CDR1 is SGHNT and CDR2 is YYREEE (reference sequence). There are 15 residues in the CDR3. V was pared by 3 bases and J by 5 bases, with 7 bases of the junction left unmatched.

V is TRBV7-3 and J is TRBJ2-2; 12 positions match TRBD1. After removal of 3 bases from V and 7 bases from J, the junction contained 9 bases not matched to a gene. The CDR3 loop spans 17 amino acids. Germline V lookup: CDR1 SGHTA, CDR2 FQGTGA. CDR3 sequence (DNA): TGTGCCAGCAGCTTCCTCCGGGACAGGGGGCGGGACGGGGAGCTGTTTTTT. The encoded protein is CASSFLRDRGRDGELFF.

The chain combines TRBV19 with TRBJ2-6; no clear D gene. The CDR3 runs 14 residues. Between the trimmed V and J ends, which lost 5 bases and 0 bases, there was a span of 5 bases. Germline CDR1 and CDR2: LNHDA and SQIVND (reference sequence). In nucleotides, the CDR3 is TGTGCCAGTAGTTGGCTCTCTGGGGCCAACGTCCTGACTTTC. The encoded protein is CASSWLSGANVLTF. The whole variable domain, remainder taken from reference TRBV19 and TRBJ2-6, is DGGITQSPKYLFRKEGQNVTLSCEQNLNHDAMYWYRQDPGQGLRLIYYSQIVNDFQKGDIAEGYSVSREKKESFPLTVTSAQKNPTAFYLCASSWLSGANVLTFGAGSRLTVL.

The rearrangement joins TRBV5-5 to TRBJ2-3, with 9 bases aligning to TRBD1. Germline V gives CDR1 SGHKS, CDR2 YYEKEE (reference sequence). The CDR3 is made up of 17 amino acids. V trimming: 5 bases; J trimming: 5 bases; junction bases outside the gene matches: 15. The CDR3 loop reads CASRPRTGERLVDTQYF. Written as DNA, the CDR3 is TGTGCCAGCAGGCCTCGGACAGGGGAACGATTGGTAGATACGCAGTATTTT.

A single count supports this clone. This chain connects TRBV21-1 to TRBJ2-5; the table's TRBD2 call for D was not verified on the DNA. TRBV21-1 is assigned pseudogene status. The CDR3 runs to 11 residues. Here the CDR3 DNA reads TGTGCCAGCAGCAAGAGTGAGGCTCAGTACTTC. Translated: CASSKSEAQYF.

The count of this clone is one. The chain joins TRBV19 to TRBJ2-3, with TRBD2 matching over 7 bases. V shed 6 bases, J shed 3 bases, and the junction held 9 bases outside the gene matches. Per the germline V gene, CDR1 is LNHDA and CDR2 is SQIVND (reference sequence). The CDR3 runs 15 residues. CDR3 sequence reads: CASRSSGMVTDTQYF. The CDR3 DNA is TGTGCCAGTAGGTCAAGCGGGATGGTAACAGATACGCAGTATTTT. The whole variable domain, remainder taken from reference TRBV19 and TRBJ2-3, is DGGITQSPKYLFRKEGQNVTLSCEQNLNHDAMYWYRQDPGQGLRLIYYSQIVNDFQKGDIAEGYSVSREKKESFPLTVTSAQKNPTAFYLCASRSSGMVTDTQYFGPGTRLTVL.

This clone showed up just a few times. The chain uses TRBV19 and TRBJ2-4, with a tentative D call TRBD2 (5 bases). Germline CDR1 and CDR2: LNHDA and SQIVND (reference sequence). CDR3 length equals 17 residues. V lost 1 base and J lost 3, with 16 bases in between. DNA for the CDR3: TGTGCCAGTAGTATAGGTTCGGACGCCCGGGGCAAAAACATTCAGTACTTC. Protein product: CASSIGSDARGKNIQYF.

The rearrangement joins TRBV27 to TRBJ1-1; D might be TRBD1 (5 bases). V dropped 3 bases and J dropped 6 bases, with 17 bases sitting between them. The length of the CDR3 is 15 residues. The V gene's germline CDR1 is MNHEY and CDR2 SMNVEV (reference sequence). The CDR3 DNA reads TGTGCCAGCAGTTTGGAGGGGTGGGGAAGATCTGAAGCTTTCTTT. Its protein is CASSLEGWGRSEAFF.

This clone has a handful of counts. The chain combines TRBV5-1 with TRBJ1-6; the D is unclear. The CDR3 sequence is 14 residues long. Per the germline V gene, CDR1 is SGHRS and CDR2 is YFSETQ. Trimming removed 0 bases from V and 2 bases from J, with 3 bases in between. CDR3 region: CASSLAPYNSPLHF. CDR3 coding DNA: TGCGCCAGCAGCTTGGCTCCCTATAATTCACCCCTCCACTTT. The whole variable domain, remainder taken from reference TRBV5-1 and TRBJ1-6, is KAGVTQTPRYLIKTRGQQVTLSCSPISGHRSVSWYQQTPGQGLQFLFEYFSETQRNKGNFPGRFSGRQFSNSRSEMNVSTLELGDSALYLCASSLAPYNSPLHFGNGTRLTVT.